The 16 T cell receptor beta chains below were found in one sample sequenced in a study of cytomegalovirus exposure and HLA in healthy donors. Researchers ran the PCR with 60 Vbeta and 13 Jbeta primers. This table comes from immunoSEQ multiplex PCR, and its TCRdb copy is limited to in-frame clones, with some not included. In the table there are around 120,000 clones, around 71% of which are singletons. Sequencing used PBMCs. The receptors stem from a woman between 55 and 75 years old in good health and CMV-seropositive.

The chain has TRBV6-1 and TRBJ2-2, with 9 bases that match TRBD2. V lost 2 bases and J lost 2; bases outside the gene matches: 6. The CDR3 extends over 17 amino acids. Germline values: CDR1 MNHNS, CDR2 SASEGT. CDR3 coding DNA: TGTGCCAGCAGTGAATGGAGCGGGGGGCCTAACACCGGGGAGCTGTTTTTT. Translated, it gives CASSEWSGGPNTGELFF.

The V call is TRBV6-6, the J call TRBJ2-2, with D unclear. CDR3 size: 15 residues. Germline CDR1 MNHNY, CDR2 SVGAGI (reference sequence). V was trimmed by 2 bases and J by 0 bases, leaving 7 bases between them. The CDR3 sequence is CASSYNSPNTGELFF. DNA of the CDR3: TGTGCCAGCAGTTACAATAGTCCGAACACCGGGGAGCTGTTTTTT.

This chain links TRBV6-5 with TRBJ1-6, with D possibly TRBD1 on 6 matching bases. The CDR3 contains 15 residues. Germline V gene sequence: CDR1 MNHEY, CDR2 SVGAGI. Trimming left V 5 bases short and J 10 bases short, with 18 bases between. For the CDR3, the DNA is TGTGCCAGCAGTCTTTTACAGGGCCGTCAGTCACCCCTCCACTTT. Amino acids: CASSLLQGRQSPLHF.

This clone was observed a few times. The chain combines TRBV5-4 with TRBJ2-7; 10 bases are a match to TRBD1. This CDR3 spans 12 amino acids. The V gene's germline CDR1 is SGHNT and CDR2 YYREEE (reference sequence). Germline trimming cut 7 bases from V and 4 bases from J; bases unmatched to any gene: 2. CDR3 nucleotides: TGTGCCAGCGGGACAGGGGTATACGAGCAGTACTTC. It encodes CASGTGVYEQYF.

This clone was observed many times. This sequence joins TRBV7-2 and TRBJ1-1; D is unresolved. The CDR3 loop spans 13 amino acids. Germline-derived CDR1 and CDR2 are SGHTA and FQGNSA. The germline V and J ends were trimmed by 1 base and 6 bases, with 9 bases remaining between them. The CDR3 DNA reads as TGTGCCAGCAGCTTAGGACGCGGGTCTGAAGCTTTCTTT. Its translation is CASSLGRGSEAFF. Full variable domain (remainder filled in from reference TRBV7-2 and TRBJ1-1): GAGVSQSPSNKVTEKGKDVELRCDPISGHTALYWYRQSLGQGLEFLIYFQGNSAPDKSGLPSDRFSAERTGGSVSTLTIQRTQQEDSAVYLCASSLGRGSEAFFGQGTRLTVV.

CDR3 bases: TGTGCCAGCAGCTTAACGCCTAGCGGCTGGGATGAGCAGTTCTTC. It yields the protein CASSLTPSGWDEQFF. The J gene is TRBJ2-1, the V gene TRBV7-3, with 7 bases fitting TRBD2. The CDR3 spans 15 residues. Trimming took 0 bases from V and 8 from J; bases not matched to a gene: 7. CDR1 and CDR2 from the germline V gene are SGHTA and FQGTGA. Supplemented by reference TRBV7-3 and TRBJ2-1, the full variable domain reads GAGVSQTPSNKVTEKGKYVELRCDPISGHTALYWYRQSLGQGPEFLIYFQGTGAADDSGLPNDRFFAVRPEGSVSTLKIQRTERGDSAVYLCASSLTPSGWDEQFFGPGTRLTVL.

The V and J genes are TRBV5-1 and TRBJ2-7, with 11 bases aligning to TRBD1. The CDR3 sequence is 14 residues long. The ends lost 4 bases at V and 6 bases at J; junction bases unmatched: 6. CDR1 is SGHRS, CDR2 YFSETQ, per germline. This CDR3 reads CASSTGQGEGEQYF. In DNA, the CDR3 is TGCGCCAGCAGCACGGGACAGGGGGAGGGCGAGCAGTACTTC.

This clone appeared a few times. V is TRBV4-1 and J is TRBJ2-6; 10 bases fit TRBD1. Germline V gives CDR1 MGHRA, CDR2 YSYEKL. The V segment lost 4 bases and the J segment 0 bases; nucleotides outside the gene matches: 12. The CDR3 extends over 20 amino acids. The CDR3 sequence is CASSPSGGTGVNSGANVLTF. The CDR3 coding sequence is TGCGCCAGCAGCCCCTCCGGTGGGACAGGGGTTAACTCTGGGGCCAACGTCCTGACTTTC.

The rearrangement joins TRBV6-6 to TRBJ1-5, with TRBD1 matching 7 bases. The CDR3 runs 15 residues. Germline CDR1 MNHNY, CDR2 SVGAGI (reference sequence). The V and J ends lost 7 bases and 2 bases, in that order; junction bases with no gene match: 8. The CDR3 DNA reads TGTGCCAGCACTAAGACCGGGACAGGCAATCAGCCCCAGCATTTT. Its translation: CASTKTGTGNQPQHF.

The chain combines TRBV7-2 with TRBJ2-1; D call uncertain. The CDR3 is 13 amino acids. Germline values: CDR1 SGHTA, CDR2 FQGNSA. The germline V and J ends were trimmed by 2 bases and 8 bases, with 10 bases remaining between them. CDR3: CASSLLVRDEQFF. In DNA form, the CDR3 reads TGTGCCAGCAGCTTACTGGTCCGGGATGAGCAGTTCTTC.

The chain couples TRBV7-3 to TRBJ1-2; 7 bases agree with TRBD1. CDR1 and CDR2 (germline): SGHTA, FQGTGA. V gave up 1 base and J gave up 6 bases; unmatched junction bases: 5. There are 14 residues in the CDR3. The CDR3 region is CASSLIGGEDGYTF. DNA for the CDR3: TGTGCCAGCAGCTTAATAGGGGGCGAGGATGGCTACACCTTC.

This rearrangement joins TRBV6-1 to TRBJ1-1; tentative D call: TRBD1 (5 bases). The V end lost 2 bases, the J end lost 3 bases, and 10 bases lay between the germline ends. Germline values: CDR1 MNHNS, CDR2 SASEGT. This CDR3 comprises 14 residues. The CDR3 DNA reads TGTGCCAGCAGTGAATCTGGGGGGTACACTGAAGCTTTCTTT. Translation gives CASSESGGYTEAFF.

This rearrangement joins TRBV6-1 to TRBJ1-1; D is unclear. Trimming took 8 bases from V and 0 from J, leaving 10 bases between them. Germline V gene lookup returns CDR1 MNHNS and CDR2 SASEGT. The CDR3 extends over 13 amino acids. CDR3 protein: CASRGRVNTEAFF. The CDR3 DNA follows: TGTGCCAGCCGAGGTAGAGTGAACACTGAAGCTTTCTTT.

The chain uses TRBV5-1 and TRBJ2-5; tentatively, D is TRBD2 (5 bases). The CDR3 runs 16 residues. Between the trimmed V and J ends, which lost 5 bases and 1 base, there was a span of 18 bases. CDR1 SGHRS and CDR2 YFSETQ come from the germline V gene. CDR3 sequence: CASSGRGIGSQETQYF. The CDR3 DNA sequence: TGCGCCAGCAGTGGCAGAGGGATAGGGTCCCAAGAGACCCAGTACTTC.

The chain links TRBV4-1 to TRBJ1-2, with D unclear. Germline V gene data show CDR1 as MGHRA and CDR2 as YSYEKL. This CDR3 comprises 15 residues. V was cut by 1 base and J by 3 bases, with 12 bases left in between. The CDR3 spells CASSQGVLPDYGYTF. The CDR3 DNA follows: TGCGCCAGCAGCCAAGGCGTCTTACCCGACTATGGCTACACCTTC.

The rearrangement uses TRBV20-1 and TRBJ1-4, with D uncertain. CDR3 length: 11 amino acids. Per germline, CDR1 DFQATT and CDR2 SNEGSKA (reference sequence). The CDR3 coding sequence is TGCAGGGCCTACTGGGCTGAAAAACTGTTTTTT. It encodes CRAYWAEKLFF.